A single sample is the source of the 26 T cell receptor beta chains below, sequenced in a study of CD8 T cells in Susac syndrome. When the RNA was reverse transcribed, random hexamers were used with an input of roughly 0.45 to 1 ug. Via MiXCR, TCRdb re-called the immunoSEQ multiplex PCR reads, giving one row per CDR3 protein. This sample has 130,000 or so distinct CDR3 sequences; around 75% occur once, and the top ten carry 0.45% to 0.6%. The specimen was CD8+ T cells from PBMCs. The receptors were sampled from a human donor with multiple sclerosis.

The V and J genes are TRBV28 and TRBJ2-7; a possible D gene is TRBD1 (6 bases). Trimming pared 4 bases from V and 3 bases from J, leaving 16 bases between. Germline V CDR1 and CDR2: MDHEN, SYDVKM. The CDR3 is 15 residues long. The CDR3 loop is CASSSFPGQSYEQYF. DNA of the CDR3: TGTGCCAGCAGTTCCTTCCCGGGACAAAGCTACGAGCAGTACTTC. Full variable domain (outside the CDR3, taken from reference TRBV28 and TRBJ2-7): DVKVTQSSRYLVKRTGEKVFLECVQDMDHENMFWYRQDPGLGLRLIYFSYDVKMKEKGDIPEGYSVSREKKERFSLILESASTNQTSMYLCASSSFPGQSYEQYFGPGTRLTVT.

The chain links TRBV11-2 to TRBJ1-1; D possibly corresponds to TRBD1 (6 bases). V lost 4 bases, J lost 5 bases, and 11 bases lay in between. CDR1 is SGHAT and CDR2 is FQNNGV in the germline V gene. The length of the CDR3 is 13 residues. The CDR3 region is CASSYGGRTEAFF. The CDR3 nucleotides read TGTGCCAGCAGCTATGGGGGGCGTACTGAAGCTTTCTTT.

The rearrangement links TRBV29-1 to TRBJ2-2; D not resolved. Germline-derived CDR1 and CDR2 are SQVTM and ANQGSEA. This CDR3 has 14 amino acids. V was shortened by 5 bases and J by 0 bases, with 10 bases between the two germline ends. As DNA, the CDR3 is TGCAGCGTTCTCGATCACACGAACACCGGGGAGCTGTTTTTT. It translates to CSVLDHTNTGELFF.

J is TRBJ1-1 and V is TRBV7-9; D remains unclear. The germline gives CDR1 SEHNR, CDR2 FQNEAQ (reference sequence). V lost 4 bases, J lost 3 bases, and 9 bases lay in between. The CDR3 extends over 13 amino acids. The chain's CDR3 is CASSSMRDTEAFF. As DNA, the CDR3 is TGTGCCAGCAGCTCGATGCGGGACACTGAAGCTTTCTTT. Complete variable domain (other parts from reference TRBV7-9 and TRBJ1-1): DTGVSQNPRHKITKRGQNVTFRCDPISEHNRLYWYRQTLGQGPEFLTYFQNEAQLEKSRLLSDRFSAERPKGSFSTLEIQRTEQGDSAMYLCASSSMRDTEAFFGQGTRLTVV.

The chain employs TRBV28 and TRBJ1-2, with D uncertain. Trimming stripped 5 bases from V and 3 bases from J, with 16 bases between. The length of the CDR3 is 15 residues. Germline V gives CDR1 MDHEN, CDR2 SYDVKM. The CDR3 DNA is TGTGCCAGCAGTCCGCAGGTTTTAGGCTACTATGGCTACACCTTC. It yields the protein CASSPQVLGYYGYTF.

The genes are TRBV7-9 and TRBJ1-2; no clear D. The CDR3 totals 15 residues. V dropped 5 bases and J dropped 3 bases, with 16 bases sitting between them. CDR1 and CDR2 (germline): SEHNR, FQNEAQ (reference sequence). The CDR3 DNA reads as TGTGCCAGCAGCCCCGGGGAGGGATCCCACTATGGCTACACCTTC. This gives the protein CASSPGEGSHYGYTF.

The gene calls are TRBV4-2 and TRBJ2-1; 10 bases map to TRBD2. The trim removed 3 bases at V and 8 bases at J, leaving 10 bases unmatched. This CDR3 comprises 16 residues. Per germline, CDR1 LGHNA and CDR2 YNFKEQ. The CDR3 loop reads CASSHPSVAGGYEQFF. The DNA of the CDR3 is TGTGCCAGCAGCCACCCCTCGGTAGCGGGAGGTTATGAGCAGTTCTTC.

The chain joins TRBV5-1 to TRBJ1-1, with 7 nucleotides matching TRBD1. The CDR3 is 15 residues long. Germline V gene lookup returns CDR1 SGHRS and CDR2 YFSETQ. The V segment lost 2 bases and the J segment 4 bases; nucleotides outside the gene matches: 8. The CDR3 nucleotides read TGCGCCAGCAGCTTCGACAGGGCGAGGGTCACTGAAGCTTTCTTT. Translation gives CASSFDRARVTEAFF.

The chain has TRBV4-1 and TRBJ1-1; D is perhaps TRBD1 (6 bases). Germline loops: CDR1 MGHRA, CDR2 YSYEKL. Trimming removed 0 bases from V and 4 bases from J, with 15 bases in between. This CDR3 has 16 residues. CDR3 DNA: TGCGCCAGCAGCCAAGATATAGCGGGGGGCCTCACTGAAGCTTTCTTT. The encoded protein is CASSQDIAGGLTEAFF.

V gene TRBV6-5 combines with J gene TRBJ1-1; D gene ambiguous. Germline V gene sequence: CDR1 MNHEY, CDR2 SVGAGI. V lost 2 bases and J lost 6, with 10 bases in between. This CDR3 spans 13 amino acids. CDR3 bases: TGTGCCAGCAGTTACGTGTCAGTGCCTGAAGCTTTCTTT. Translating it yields CASSYVSVPEAFF.

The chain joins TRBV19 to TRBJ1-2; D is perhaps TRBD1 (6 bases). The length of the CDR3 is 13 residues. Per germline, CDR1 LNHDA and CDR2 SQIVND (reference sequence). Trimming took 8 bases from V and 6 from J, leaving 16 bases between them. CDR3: CASWASRTDGYTF. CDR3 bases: TGTGCCAGTTGGGCCTCACGGACAGATGGCTACACCTTC.

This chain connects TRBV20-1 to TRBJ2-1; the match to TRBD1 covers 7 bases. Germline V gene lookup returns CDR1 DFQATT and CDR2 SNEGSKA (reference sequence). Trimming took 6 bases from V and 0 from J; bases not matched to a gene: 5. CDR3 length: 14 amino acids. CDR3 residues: CSARDSNSYNEQFF. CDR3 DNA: TGCAGTGCCCGGGACAGCAACTCCTACAATGAGCAGTTCTTC.

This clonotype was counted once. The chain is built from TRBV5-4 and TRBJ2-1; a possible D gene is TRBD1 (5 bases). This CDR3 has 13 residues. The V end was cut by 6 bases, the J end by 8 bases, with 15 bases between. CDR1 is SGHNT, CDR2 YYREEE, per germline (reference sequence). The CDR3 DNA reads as TGTGCCAGCAATATGTGGGGCTTCGATGAGCAGTTCTTC. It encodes CASNMWGFDEQFF.

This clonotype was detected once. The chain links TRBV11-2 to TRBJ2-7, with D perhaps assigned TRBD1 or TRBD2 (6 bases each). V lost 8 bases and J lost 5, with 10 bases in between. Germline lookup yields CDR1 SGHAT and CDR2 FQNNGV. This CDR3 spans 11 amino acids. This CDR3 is CASEGGHEQYF. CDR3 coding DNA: TGTGCCAGCGAAGGGGGGCACGAGCAGTACTTC.

The CDR3 sequence is CASRAGGNQPQHF. The CDR3 DNA follows: TGCGCCAGCAGGGCAGGGGGAAATCAGCCCCAGCATTTT. The chain links TRBV5-1 to TRBJ1-5; TRBD1 matches at 7 bases. From germline, CDR1 is SGHRS and CDR2 YFSETQ. V was clipped by 5 bases and J by 4 bases; unmatched bases: 3. The CDR3 covers 13 residues.

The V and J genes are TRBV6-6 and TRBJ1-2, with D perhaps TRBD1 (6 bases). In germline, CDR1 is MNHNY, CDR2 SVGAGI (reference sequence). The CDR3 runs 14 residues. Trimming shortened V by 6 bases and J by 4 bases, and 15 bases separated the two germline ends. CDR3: CASRPGGRGYGYTF. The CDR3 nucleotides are TGTGCCAGCAGGCCGGGGGGGCGGGGCTATGGCTACACCTTC.

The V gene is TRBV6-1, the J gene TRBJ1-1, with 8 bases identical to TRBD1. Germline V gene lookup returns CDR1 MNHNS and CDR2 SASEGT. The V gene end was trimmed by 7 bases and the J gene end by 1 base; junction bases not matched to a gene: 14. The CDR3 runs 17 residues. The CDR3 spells CASMSRTGFATNTEAFF. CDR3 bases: TGTGCCAGCATGTCAAGGACAGGGTTTGCCACGAACACTGAAGCTTTCTTT.

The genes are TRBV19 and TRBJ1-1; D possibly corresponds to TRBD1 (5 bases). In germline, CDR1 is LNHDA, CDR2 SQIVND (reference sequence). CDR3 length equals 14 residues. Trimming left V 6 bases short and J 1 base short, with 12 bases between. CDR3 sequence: CASRKGLPNTEAFF. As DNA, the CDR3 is TGTGCCAGTAGAAAGGGACTCCCGAACACTGAAGCTTTCTTT.

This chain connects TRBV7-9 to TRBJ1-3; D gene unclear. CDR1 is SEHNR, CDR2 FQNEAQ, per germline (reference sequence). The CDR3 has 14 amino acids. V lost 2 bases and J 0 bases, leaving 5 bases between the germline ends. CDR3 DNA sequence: TGTGCCAGCAGCTTACCCAGCTCTGGAAACACCATATATTTT. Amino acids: CASSLPSSGNTIYF.

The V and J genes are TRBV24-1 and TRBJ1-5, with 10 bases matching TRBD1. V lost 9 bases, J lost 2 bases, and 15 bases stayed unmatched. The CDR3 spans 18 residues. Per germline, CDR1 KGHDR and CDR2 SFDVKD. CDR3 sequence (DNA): TGTGCCACCGGGAAAGGATCCGGGACAGGGGTTGGCAATCAGCCCCAGCATTTT. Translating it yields CATGKGSGTGVGNQPQHF.

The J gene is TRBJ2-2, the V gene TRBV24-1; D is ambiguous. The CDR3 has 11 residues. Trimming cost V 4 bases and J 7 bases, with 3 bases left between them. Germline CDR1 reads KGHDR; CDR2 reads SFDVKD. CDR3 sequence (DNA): TGTGCCACCAGTGAGGTCGGGGAGCTGTTTTTT. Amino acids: CATSEVGELFF.

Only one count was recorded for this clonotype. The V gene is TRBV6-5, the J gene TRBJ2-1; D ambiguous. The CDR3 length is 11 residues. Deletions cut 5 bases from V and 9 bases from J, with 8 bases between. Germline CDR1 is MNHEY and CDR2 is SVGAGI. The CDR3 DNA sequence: TGTGCCAGCAGTATAATGGGTGAGCAGTTCTTC. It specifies CASSIMGEQFF.

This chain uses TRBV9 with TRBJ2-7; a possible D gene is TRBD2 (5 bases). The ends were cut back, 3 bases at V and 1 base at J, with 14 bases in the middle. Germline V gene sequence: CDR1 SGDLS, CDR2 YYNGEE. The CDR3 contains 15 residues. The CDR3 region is CASSEKVGDSYEQYF. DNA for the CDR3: TGTGCCAGCAGCGAGAAAGTCGGGGATTCCTACGAGCAGTACTTC. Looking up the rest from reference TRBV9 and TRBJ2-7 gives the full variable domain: DSGVTQTPKHLITATGQRVTLRCSPRSGDLSVYWYQQSLDQGLQFLIQYYNGEERAKGNILERFSAQQFPDLHSELNLSSLELGDSALYFCASSEKVGDSYEQYFGPGTRLTVT.

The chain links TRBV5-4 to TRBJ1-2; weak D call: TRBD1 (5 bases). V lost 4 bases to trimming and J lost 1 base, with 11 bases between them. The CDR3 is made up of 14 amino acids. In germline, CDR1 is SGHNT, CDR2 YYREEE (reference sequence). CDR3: CASSLLDSNYGYTF. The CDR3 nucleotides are TGTGCCAGCAGCCTCCTCGACAGTAACTATGGCTACACCTTC.

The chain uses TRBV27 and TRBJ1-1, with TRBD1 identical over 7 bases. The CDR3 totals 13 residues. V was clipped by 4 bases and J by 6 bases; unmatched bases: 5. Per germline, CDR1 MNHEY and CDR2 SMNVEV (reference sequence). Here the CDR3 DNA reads TGTGCCAGCAGTTCAGACAGGGCGGCTGAAGCTTTCTTT. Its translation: CASSSDRAAEAFF.

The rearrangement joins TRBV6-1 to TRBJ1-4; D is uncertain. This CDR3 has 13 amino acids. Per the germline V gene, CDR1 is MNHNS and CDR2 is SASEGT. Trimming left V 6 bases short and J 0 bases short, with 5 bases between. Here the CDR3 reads CASSGTTNEKLFF. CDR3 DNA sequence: TGTGCCAGCAGCGGGACAACTAATGAAAAACTGTTTTTT.